The clone carrying this T cell receptor beta chain appeared once. V was pared by 4 bases and J by 5 bases, with 9 bases of the junction left unmatched. The CDR3 spans 17 residues. The germline gives CDR1 LGHNA, CDR2 YSLEER. This record comes from a study of blood T cells in healthy people across ages. Through a sample-barcoded 5' primer and a J-beta primer mix, a second PCR was run for about 6 to 11 cycles. In TCRdb, the 5' RACE reads were re-called with MiXCR into one record per CDR3 protein. The data show 700,000 to 950,000 distinct CDR3 sequences, roughly 43% seen once. In each sample, at least 6.5 million PBMCs were isolated.

The sample taken for sequencing was blood. V usage is TRBV4-3 and J usage is TRBJ2-5; the match to TRBD2 covers 14 bases. The TCR comes from an older woman in good health. The DNA of the CDR3 is TGCGCCAGCAGCCGGGGGACTAGCGGGAGTGGAGGGGAGACCCAGTACTTC. Its protein product is CASSRGTSGSGGETQYF.